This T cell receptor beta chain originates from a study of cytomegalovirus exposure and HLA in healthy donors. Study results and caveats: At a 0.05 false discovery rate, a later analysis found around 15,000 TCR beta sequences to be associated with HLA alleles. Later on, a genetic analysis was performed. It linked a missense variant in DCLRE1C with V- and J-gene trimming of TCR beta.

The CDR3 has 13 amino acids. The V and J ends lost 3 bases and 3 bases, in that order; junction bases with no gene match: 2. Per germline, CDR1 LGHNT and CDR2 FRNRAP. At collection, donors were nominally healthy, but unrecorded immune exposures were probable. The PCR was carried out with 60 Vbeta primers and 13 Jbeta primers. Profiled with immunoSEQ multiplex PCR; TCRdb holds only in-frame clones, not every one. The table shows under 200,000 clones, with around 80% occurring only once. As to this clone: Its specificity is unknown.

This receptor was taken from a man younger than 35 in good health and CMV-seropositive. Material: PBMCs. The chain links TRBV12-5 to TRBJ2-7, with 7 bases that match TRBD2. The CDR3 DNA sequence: TGTGCTAGTGGTTTCGGGGGGAACTACGAGCAGTACTTC. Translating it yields CASGFGGNYEQYF.